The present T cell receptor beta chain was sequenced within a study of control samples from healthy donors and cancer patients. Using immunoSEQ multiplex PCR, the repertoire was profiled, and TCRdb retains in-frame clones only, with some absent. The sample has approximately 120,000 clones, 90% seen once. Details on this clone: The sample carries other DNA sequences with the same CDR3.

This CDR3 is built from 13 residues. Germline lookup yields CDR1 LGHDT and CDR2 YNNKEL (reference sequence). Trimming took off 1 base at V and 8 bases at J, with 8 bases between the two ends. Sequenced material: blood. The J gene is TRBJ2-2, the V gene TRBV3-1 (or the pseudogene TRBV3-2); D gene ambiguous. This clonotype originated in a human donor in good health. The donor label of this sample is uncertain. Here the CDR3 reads CASSQGFPGELFF. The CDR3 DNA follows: TGTGCCAGCAGCCAAGGCTTCCCAGGGGAGCTGTTTTTT.